Following are 20 T cell receptor beta chains from one sample sequenced in a study of blood T cell repertoires in COVID-19 (dated by TCRdb to the early 2020s). Library generation was performed with the immunoSEQ multiplex PCR assay. TCRdb took over this immuneACCESS table, retaining in-frame rearrangements with V and J assigned. Such tables are incomplete; in checked studies, under half of the missing clones stem from an unresolved V gene, and the remainder is unexplained. The sample records 50,000 to 70,000 clones, more than 65% of which are singletons. The ten largest make up 5.6% of the sample. Sequenced: peripheral blood. These receptors were collected from a woman between 55 and 75 years old with acute or convalescent COVID-19.

The rearrangement links TRBV18 to TRBJ2-7; D may be TRBD2 (6 bases). Germline V lookup: CDR1 KGHSH, CDR2 LQKENI. The CDR3 spans 14 residues. The ends were cut back, 4 bases at V and 3 bases at J, with 13 bases in the middle. CDR3 sequence (DNA): TGTGCCAGCTCACTGGCGGCGGGGAGCTACGAGCAGTACTTC. Translation gives CASSLAAGSYEQYF. Variable domain in full (rest from reference TRBV18 and TRBJ2-7): NAGVMQNPRHLVRRRGQEARLRCSPMKGHSHVYWYRQLPEEGLKFMVYLQKENIIDESGMPKERFSAEFPKEGPSILRIQQVVRGDSAAYFCASSLAAGSYEQYFGPGTRLTVT.

The gene calls are TRBV5-4 and TRBJ1-1, with D perhaps TRBD1 (6 bases). This CDR3 is built from 15 residues. Trimming cost V 4 bases and J 3 bases, with 16 bases left between them. Looked up from germline, CDR1 is SGHNT and CDR2 is YYREEE (reference sequence). The CDR3 is CASSTRGGGHTEAFF. Written as DNA, the CDR3 is TGTGCCAGCAGCACCCGAGGGGGTGGACACACTGAAGCTTTCTTT.

The chain combines TRBV12-3 or TRBV12-4 with TRBJ2-1, with D hard to call. Deletions cut 3 bases from V and 7 bases from J, with 4 bases between. CDR3 length equals 11 residues. CDR3 nucleotides: TGTGCCAGCAGTTTGGCAAATGAGCAGTTCTTC. Translated: CASSLANEQFF.

V usage is TRBV29-1 and J usage is TRBJ2-7; a weak D match, TRBD2 (6 bases). The CDR3 runs to 13 residues. V was shortened by 5 bases and J by 1 base, with 12 bases between the two germline ends. CDR1 is SQVTM and CDR2 is ANQGSEA in the germline V gene. The CDR3 bases are TGCAGCGTTCTCCGGGGGTCATCCTACGAGCAGTACTTC. The encoded protein is CSVLRGSSYEQYF.

This rearrangement joins TRBV30 to TRBJ2-3, with TRBD2 identical over 10 bases. Germline CDR1 is GTSNPN and CDR2 is SVGIG (reference sequence). The J segment lost 2 bases and the V segment lost 4 bases, leaving 12 bases of the junction unmatched. This CDR3 spans 17 amino acids. The CDR3 reads CAWTSSRTSGITDTQYF. The CDR3 DNA is TGTGCCTGGACTTCATCCCGGACTAGCGGCATCACAGATACGCAGTATTTT.

V usage is TRBV7-6 and J usage is TRBJ1-2, with a possible D match to TRBD1 (5 bases). The V and J ends lost 5 bases and 6 bases respectively, with 13 bases between them. Per the germline V gene, CDR1 is SGHVS and CDR2 is FNYEAQ. CDR3 size: 13 residues. This chain's CDR3 is CASSLAETDGYTF. For the CDR3, the DNA is TGTGCCAGCAGCCTGGCGGAGACAGATGGCTACACCTTC.

The count of this clone is one. The genes are TRBV6-6 and TRBJ1-1, with D unresolved. Germline CDR1 MNHNY, CDR2 SVGAGI (reference sequence). Trimming stripped 6 bases from V and 0 bases from J, with 11 bases between. This CDR3 is 14 amino acids long. The CDR3: CASSRRQLNTEAFF. CDR3 DNA sequence: TGTGCCAGCAGCCGGCGGCAGTTGAACACTGAAGCTTTCTTT.

The V call is TRBV5-6, the J call TRBJ1-2; D remains ambiguous. Germline loops: CDR1 SGHDT, CDR2 YYEEEE. V was shortened by 4 bases and J by 1 base, with 17 bases between the two germline ends. The CDR3 totals 16 residues. The CDR3 loop reads CASSPPQSGNNYGYTF. CDR3 DNA: TGTGCCAGCAGCCCCCCCCAAAGCGGAAATAACTATGGCTACACCTTC. The full variable domain, with the rest looked up from reference TRBV5-6 and TRBJ1-2, is DAGVTQSPTHLIKTRGQQVTLRCSPKSGHDTVSWYQQALGQGPQFIFQYYEEEERQRGNFPDRFSGHQFPNYSSELNVNALLLGDSALYLCASSPPQSGNNYGYTFGSGTRLTVV.

The genes are TRBV27 and TRBJ1-6; 7 bases match TRBD1. Germline CDR1 MNHEY, CDR2 SMNVEV (reference sequence). CDR3 length: 16 amino acids. After removal of 3 bases from V and 10 bases from J, the junction contained 12 bases not matched to a gene. DNA of the CDR3: TGTGCCAGCAGTTTGGAGACACAGGGGAATAGGTCACCCCTCCACTTT. It specifies CASSLETQGNRSPLHF.

The gene calls are TRBV5-5 and TRBJ2-7; tentative D call: TRBD1 (6 bases). This CDR3 contains 15 residues. Germline assignment: CDR1 SGHKS and CDR2 YYEKEE (reference sequence). V dropped 2 bases and J dropped 3 bases, with 15 bases sitting between them. CDR3 sequence: CASSFAPGELYEQYF. CDR3 sequence (DNA): TGTGCCAGCAGCTTCGCGCCAGGGGAACTCTACGAGCAGTACTTC.

CDR3 nucleotide sequence: TGTGCCAGCAGCCGGGGCGAGGAAGCTTTCTTT. It codes for CASSRGEEAFF. The V and J genes are TRBV4-2 and TRBJ1-1, with a weak D call TRBD1 (5 bases). Germline loops: CDR1 LGHNA, CDR2 YNFKEQ. This CDR3 has 11 residues. The V end was cut by 4 bases, the J end by 8 bases, with 8 bases between.

The chain combines TRBV20-1 with TRBJ1-5; possibly TRBD1 for D (6 bases). In germline, CDR1 is DFQATT, CDR2 SNEGSKA (reference sequence). V lost 3 bases and J 3 bases, leaving 12 bases between the germline ends. The CDR3 is 14 residues long. The CDR3 sequence is CSASPRGFNQPQHF. The CDR3 DNA reads TGCAGTGCTAGTCCCAGGGGATTCAATCAGCCCCAGCATTTT.

This clone was seen a handful of times. The chain has TRBV5-1 and TRBJ1-3; D perhaps matches TRBD1 (6 bases). The CDR3 covers 15 residues. Per the germline V gene, CDR1 is SGHRS and CDR2 is YFSETQ. V gave up 0 bases and J gave up 0 bases, with 7 bases separating them. In nucleotides, the CDR3 is TGCGCCAGCAGCTTGGAACAGGGCTCTGGAAACACCATATATTTT. Its translation: CASSLEQGSGNTIYF.

The J gene is TRBJ1-4, the V gene TRBV4-1; TRBD1 matches 9 bases. This CDR3 region has 16 residues. The ends lost 4 bases at V and 5 bases at J; junction bases unmatched: 8. Per the germline V gene, CDR1 is MGHRA and CDR2 is YSYEKL. CDR3 amino acids: CASSPNPGQGNEKLFF. CDR3 nucleotides: TGCGCCAGCAGCCCTAACCCGGGACAGGGAAATGAAAAACTGTTTTTT.

The count of this clone is one. V is TRBV6-4 and J is TRBJ2-7; 7 positions match TRBD1. This CDR3 has 14 residues. CDR1 is MRHNA and CDR2 is SNTAGT in the germline V gene. V shed 6 bases, J shed 3 bases, and the junction held 8 bases outside the gene matches. The CDR3 reads CASRRTGGDYEQYF. The CDR3 region has the DNA TGTGCCAGCAGGAGGACAGGTGGGGACTACGAGCAGTACTTC.

V gene TRBV27 combines with J gene TRBJ2-1, with 7 bases fitting TRBD1. The CDR3 length is 14 residues. Per the germline V gene, CDR1 is MNHEY and CDR2 is SMNVEV (reference sequence). The junction had 7 bases not matched to a gene; V was cut back by 11 bases and J by 0 bases. CDR3 DNA: TGTGCCCCCCGGACAGGTAGCTCCTACAATGAGCAGTTCTTC. It translates to CAPRTGSSYNEQFF.

This sequence joins TRBV2 and TRBJ2-7; no firm D call. The germline V gene encodes CDR1 SNHLY and CDR2 FYNNEI. CDR3 size: 12 residues. V lost 3 bases and J lost 2, with 5 bases in between. CDR3: CASSELPYEQYF. For the CDR3, the DNA is TGTGCCAGCAGTGAGCTACCCTACGAGCAGTACTTC.

The chain is built from TRBV10-2 and TRBJ2-7; TRBD2 is a possible D gene (6 bases). Per germline, CDR1 WSHSY and CDR2 SAAADI. Trimming left V 6 bases short and J 5 bases short, with 11 bases between. The CDR3 has 12 residues. CDR3 sequence (DNA): TGCGCCAGCAGCGGAGGGGTGGACGAGCAGTACTTC. Its protein product is CASSGGVDEQYF.

The chain employs TRBV5-1 and TRBJ1-1, with 7 bases lining up with TRBD1. The germline gives CDR1 SGHRS, CDR2 YFSETQ. After removal of 2 bases from V and 6 bases from J, the junction contained 10 bases not matched to a gene. The CDR3 has 15 amino acids. For the CDR3, the DNA is TGCGCCAGCAGCTTATTAACAGGGGTCAGCGCTGAAGCTTTCTTT. Amino acid sequence: CASSLLTGVSAEAFF.

The chain has TRBV2 and TRBJ2-6; D is unclear. This CDR3 has 12 residues. Trimming left V 10 bases short and J 4 bases short, with 8 bases between. In germline, CDR1 is SNHLY, CDR2 FYNNEI. The CDR3 spells CATTDGANVLTF. CDR3 in DNA: TGTGCCACCACAGACGGGGCCAACGTCCTGACTTTC.